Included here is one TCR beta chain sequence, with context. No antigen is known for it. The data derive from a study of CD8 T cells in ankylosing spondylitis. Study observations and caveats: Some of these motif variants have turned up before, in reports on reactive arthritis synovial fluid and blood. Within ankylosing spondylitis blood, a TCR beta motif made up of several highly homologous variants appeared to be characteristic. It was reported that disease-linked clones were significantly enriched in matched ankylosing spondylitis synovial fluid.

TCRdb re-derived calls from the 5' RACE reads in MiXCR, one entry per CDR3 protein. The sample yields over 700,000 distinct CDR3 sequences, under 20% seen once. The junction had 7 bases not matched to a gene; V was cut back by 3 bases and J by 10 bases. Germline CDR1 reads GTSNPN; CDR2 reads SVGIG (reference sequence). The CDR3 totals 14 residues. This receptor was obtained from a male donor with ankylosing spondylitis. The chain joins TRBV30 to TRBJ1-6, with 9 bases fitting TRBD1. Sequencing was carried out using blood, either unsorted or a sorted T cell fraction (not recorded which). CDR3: CAWSETGGESPLHF. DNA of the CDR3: TGTGCCTGGAGCGAAACAGGGGGCGAGTCACCCCTCCACTTT.